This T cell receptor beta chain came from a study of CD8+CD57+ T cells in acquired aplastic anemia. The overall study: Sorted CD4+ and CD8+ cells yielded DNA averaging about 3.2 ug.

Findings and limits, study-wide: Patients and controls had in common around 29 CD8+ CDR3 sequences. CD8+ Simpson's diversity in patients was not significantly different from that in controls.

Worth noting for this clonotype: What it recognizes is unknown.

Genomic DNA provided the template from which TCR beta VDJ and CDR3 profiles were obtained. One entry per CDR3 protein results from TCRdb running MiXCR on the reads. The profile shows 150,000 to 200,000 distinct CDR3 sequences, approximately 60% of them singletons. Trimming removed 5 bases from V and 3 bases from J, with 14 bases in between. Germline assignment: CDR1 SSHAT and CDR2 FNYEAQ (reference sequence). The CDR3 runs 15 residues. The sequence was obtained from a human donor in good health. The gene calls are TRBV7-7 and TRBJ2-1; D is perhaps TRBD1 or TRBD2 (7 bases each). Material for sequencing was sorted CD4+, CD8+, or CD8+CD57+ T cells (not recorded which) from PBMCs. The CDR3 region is CASSPGGGSYNEQFF. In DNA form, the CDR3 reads TGTGCCAGCAGCCCAGGGGGGGGCAGCTACAATGAGCAGTTCTTC.